The rows below give T cell receptor beta chains drawn from one sample of a study of T-cell reconstitution after alpha-beta-depleted transplantation in children. TCRdb analysed the PCR reads with MiXCR anew, one entry per CDR3 protein. The sample holds roughly 150,000 distinct CDR3 sequences, 8.5% to 14% seen once. Source: PBMCs, taken before TCRalphabeta/CD19-depleted stem cell transplant. These receptors came from a boy aged 2-9 years with acute myeloid leukemia, due to receive a stem cell transplant. Both conserved end residues are part of each CDR3. D genes are given only for firm matches. Some rows have no size entry. The others give once, few or many, or a class for an expanded clone.

size	V	J	D	DNA	CDR3
-	TRBV25-1	TRBJ2-1	TRBD2	TGTGCCAGCGGTAGCGGGAGTACTAATGAGCAGTTCTTC	CASGSGSTNEQFF
many	TRBV4-1	TRBJ2-1	-	TGCGCCAGCAGCCAAGATCGAGGGTTGTCCTACAATGAGCAGTTCTTC	CASSQDRGLSYNEQFF
many	TRBV28	TRBJ1-2	-	TGTGCCAGCAGTTCTGGGGGGTCCTTCTTAGACTACACCTTC	CASSSGGSFLDYTF
many	TRBV5-1	TRBJ2-1	TRBD2	TGCGCCAGCAGCTTGGGACTAGCGGAGACAGATGAGCAGTTCTTC	CASSLGLAETDEQFF
many	TRBV5-6	TRBJ2-3	-	TGTGCCAGCAGCCTTCAAGTGGGGGGCAGCACAGATACGCAGTATTTT	CASSLQVGGSTDTQYF
-	TRBV20-1	TRBJ2-3	-	TGCAGTGCTATTATTTTTGGAGGGGTCGCAGATACGCAGTATTTT	CSAIIFGGVADTQYF
many	TRBV15	TRBJ2-1	TRBD1	TGTGCCACCAGCAGAGATCGAGGGACAGTGGGCAGGCAGTTCTTC	CATSRDRGTVGRQFF
few	TRBV19	TRBJ1-1	-	TGTGCCAGTAGTCCCTTACTGGGGGGGAACACTGAAGCTTTCTTT	CASSPLLGGNTEAFF
many	TRBV20-1	TRBJ2-7	-	TGCAGTGCTAGAGCCCCCGTTCGTCCCTACGAGCAGTACTTC	CSARAPVRPYEQYF
many	TRBV4-1	TRBJ1-2	-	TGCGCCAGCAGCCAAGATACGGCCTATGGCTACACCTTC	CASSQDTAYGYTF
many	TRBV21-1	TRBJ2-7	-	TGTGCCAGCAGCCGGGACAGGGCCTACGAGCAGTACTTC	CASSRDRAYEQYF
many	TRBV7-2	TRBJ2-1	-	TGTGCCAGCAGCTTAGACGACAGATACAATGAGCAGTTCTTC	CASSLDDRYNEQFF
-	TRBV20-1	TRBJ2-1	TRBD2	TGCAGTGCTATAGGAGCGGGAGCCGAGGGAAGCTACAATGAGCAGTTCTTC	CSAIGAGAEGSYNEQFF
many	TRBV15	TRBJ1-4	-	TGTGCCACCAGCCGAGGGGGGACTAATGAAAAACTGTTTTTT	CATSRGGTNEKLFF
many	TRBV20-1	TRBJ2-1	-	TGCAGTGCTAGGGGGCTGGACTACCCCTGGAATGAGCAGTTCTTC	CSARGLDYPWNEQFF
many	TRBV10-2	TRBJ1-2	TRBD1	TGCGCCAGCAGTGATGGAGGGACAGGACCAACTAACTATGGCTACACCTTC	CASSDGGTGPTNYGYTF
many	TRBV7-6	TRBJ2-1	-	TGTGCCAGCAGCTTAACTTCATGGAGGGTACAGTTCTTC	CASSLTSWRVQFF
many	TRBV7-8	TRBJ2-1	-	TGTGCCAGCAGCTTAGCTTCGAGGGACCGTACAAGCAATGAGCAGTTCTTC	CASSLASRDRTSNEQFF
many	TRBV19	TRBJ2-3	TRBD2	TGTGCAAGTACCGGGGGAGGGGATACGCAGTATTTT	CASTGGGDTQYF
many	TRBV4-1	TRBJ2-5	-	TGCGCCAGCAGCCAAGTAACTGGGGGAGAGACCCAGTACTTC	CASSQVTGGETQYF
many	TRBV5-1	TRBJ1-4	TRBD1	TGCGCCAGCAGCCCACACGGGACAGCGACCCCGGCGACTAATGAAAAACTGTTTTTT	CASSPHGTATPATNEKLFF
many	TRBV20-1	TRBJ1-1	TRBD1	TGCAGTGCTAGATTCTACGGACAGGAGGCGTCTGAAGCTTTCTTT	CSARFYGQEASEAFF
-	TRBV2	TRBJ1-2	TRBD1	TGTACCAGCAGGGGGTATCTTCCGGGACAGGAGACAAACTATGGCTACACCTTC	CTSRGYLPGQETNYGYTF
few	TRBV7-9	TRBJ2-1	TRBD2	TGTGCCAGCAGCGACCTAGCGGGGGCCTACAATGAGCAGTTCTTC	CASSDLAGAYNEQFF
many	TRBV20-1	TRBJ2-1	-	TGCAGTGCTAGCGAGGACCATTACAATGAGCAGTTCTTC	CSASEDHYNEQFF
many	TRBV12-3/TRBV12-4	TRBJ2-7	TRBD1	TGTGCCAGCAGTTCCCCGGGACAGGGGGCTTACGAGCAGTACTTC	CASSSPGQGAYEQYF
many	TRBV11-2	TRBJ2-3	TRBD2	TGTGCCAGCAGCTTAGTAGGGCGGGAGAGGGTAGATACGCAGTATTTT	CASSLVGRERVDTQYF
many	TRBV12-3/TRBV12-4	TRBJ1-2	TRBD1	TGTGCCAGCAGTTTCCCACAGGGGACAGGTGGGTATGGCTACACCTTC	CASSFPQGTGGYGYTF
many	TRBV7-6	TRBJ1-3	-	TGTGCCAGCAGCCTCGTCTATACAGGGCGACCTGGAAACACCATATATTTT	CASSLVYTGRPGNTIYF
medium-sized	TRBV4-1	TRBJ1-2	TRBD1	TGCGCCAGCAGCCAAGAGGGGACAGGGGTCTTTGGCTACACCTTC	CASSQEGTGVFGYTF
many	TRBV6-5	TRBJ1-3	TRBD1	TGTGCCAGCAGTTACGCCGACAGGGGCCCTGGAAACACCATATATTTT	CASSYADRGPGNTIYF
many	TRBV20-1	TRBJ1-1	-	TGCAGTGCTAGAGGGGGGGGGGAGACTGAAGCTTTCTTT	CSARGGGETEAFF
many	TRBV27	TRBJ2-3	-	TGTGCCAGCAGTTTATTCGGTTCGGGCAGCCGACTTTACACAGATACGCAGTATTTT	CASSLFGSGSRLYTDTQYF
few	TRBV7-9	TRBJ2-7	-	TGTGCCAGCAGCTACGACCCAGGGGCCTACGAGCAGTACTTC	CASSYDPGAYEQYF
many	TRBV5-1	TRBJ2-2	-	TGCGCCAGCAGCTTGGACTCCCGCGGGGCCGCGGGGGAGCTGTTTTTT	CASSLDSRGAAGELFF
many	TRBV12-3/TRBV12-4	TRBJ1-5	TRBD1	TGTGCCAGCAGTTTAGCGACAGGGGCCGGCAATCAGCCCCAGCATTTT	CASSLATGAGNQPQHF
many	TRBV11-2	TRBJ1-3	-	TGTGCCGCCGCAGCAGATCGAGGAAACACCATATATTTT	CAAAADRGNTIYF
few	TRBV5-4	TRBJ2-4	-	TGTGCCAGCAGCGACGGACTCTTGGACATTCAGTACTTC	CASSDGLLDIQYF
many	TRBV5-1	TRBJ2-2	TRBD2	TGCGCCAGCAGCCAACTAGCGGGAAACACCGGGGAGCTGTTTTTT	CASSQLAGNTGELFF